This T cell receptor beta chain appears in the sequencing data of a study of CD4 T cells in relation to SARS-CoV-2 and coronaviruses. This CDR3 has 16 amino acids. Germline loops: CDR1 MNHEY, CDR2 SVGAGI. Trimming removed 4 bases from V and 4 bases from J; junction bases left unmatched: 7. This table comes from immunoSEQ multiplex PCR, and its TCRdb copy is limited to in-frame clones, with some not included. This table has around 62,000 clones, over 90% appearing once. CD4+ T cells from unexposed donors were obtained before the COVID-19 pandemic (2011-2018). Findings and caveats of the study: The cross-reactivity analysis covered only spike protein, not other viral proteins. No donor gave both pre-pandemic and post-infection samples. In around 60% of donors, memory CD4+ clonotypes crossrecognized SARS-CoV-2 and at least one common cold coronavirus spike.

About this clone: What it binds is not known.

The rearrangement joins TRBV6-5 to TRBJ1-2, with 12 nucleotides matching TRBD1. The TCR was taken from a human donor in good health. Sequencing was carried out using naive CD4+ T cells from PBMCs. The subset was: naive CD4+ T cells isolated by negative enrichment. The CDR3 sequence is CASSSGTGGVGYGYTF. The CDR3 coding sequence is TGTGCCAGCAGTTCCGGGACAGGGGGCGTGGGCTATGGCTACACCTTC.